The clone carrying this T cell receptor beta chain turned up a few times. This sample was taken from a study of T cells after yellow fever vaccination. The study, taken as a whole, reports: High-abundance clonotypes from the bulk population could contaminate FACS-sorted repertoires.

Trimming pared 2 bases from V and 8 bases from J, leaving 15 bases between. The CDR3 spans 13 residues. CDR1 and CDR2 (germline): GTSNPN, SVGIG (reference sequence). From the 5' RACE reads, TCRdb called clonotypes with MiXCR, one entry per CDR3 protein. This table has 45,000 to 75,000 distinct CDR3 sequences, about 5.2% appearing once. Sequenced material: PBMCs, either bulk or a sorted T-cell subset (CD4+, CD8+, memory, or dextramer-sorted; not recorded which), taken on the day of the yellow fever booster vaccination. This rearrangement joins TRBV30 to TRBJ1-2, with a possible D match to TRBD1 (6 bases). This TCR came from a man between 18 and 35 years old who received the YFV17D yellow fever vaccine. The CDR3 coding sequence is TGTGCCTGGAGTACAACAGGGCTGGAAGGCTACACCTTC. This sequence encodes CAWSTTGLEGYTF.